These 10 T cell receptor beta chains came from one sample sequenced in a study of blood T cells in healthy people across ages. The second PCR ran roughly 6 to 12 cycles with a sample-barcoded 5' primer and J-beta primers. TCRdb re-called the 5' RACE reads through MiXCR, storing one row per CDR3 protein. The sample consists of 800,000 to 1,000,000 distinct CDR3 sequences, 48% of them appearing once. Sequenced sample: blood. Receptors originate from a man under 40 in good health.

This clonotype has ten or more counts. The rearrangement uses TRBV12-3 or TRBV12-4 and TRBJ2-5, with TRBD1 as a possible D gene (6 bases). Trimming stripped 8 bases from V and 6 bases from J, with 13 bases between. CDR3 size: 12 residues. CDR3 bases: TGTGCCAGCGCTGGGGGCAAACAGACCCAGTACTTC. Protein sequence: CASAGGKQTQYF.

This clonotype appeared a few times. The chain joins TRBV12-3 or TRBV12-4 to TRBJ2-7, with TRBD1 identical over 10 bases. The CDR3 is made up of 16 amino acids. V gave up 4 bases and J gave up 3 bases; unmatched junction bases: 9. The CDR3, as DNA: TGTGCCAGCAGTTCAAGACAGGGGGCGAATTACTACGAGCAGTACTTC. Its translation is CASSSRQGANYYEQYF.

The DNA of the CDR3 is TGCGCCAGCAGCTTGGCTGGGGCCGGAATCGGGGAGCTGTTTTTT. Encoded protein: CASSLAGAGIGELFF. The chain recombines TRBV5-1 with TRBJ2-2; TRBD1 is a possible D gene (5 bases). Trimming removed 0 bases at V and 7 bases at J, with 13 bases between. CDR1 and CDR2 (germline): SGHRS, YFSETQ. The CDR3 has 15 amino acids.

This clonotype has just a few counts. The chain recombines TRBV5-5 with TRBJ1-1, with 7 bases fitting TRBD1. This CDR3 has 15 residues. Germline V CDR1 and CDR2: SGHKS, YYEKEE (reference sequence). Trimming cost V 2 bases and J 1 base; bases outside gene matches: 5. The DNA for the CDR3 is TGTGCCAGCAGCTTCATGACAGGGCCGAACACTGAAGCTTTCTTT. Translating gives CASSFMTGPNTEAFF.

This chain joins TRBV12-3 or TRBV12-4 and TRBJ2-7; the match to TRBD2 covers 7 bases. Germline trimming cut 6 bases from V and 1 base from J; bases unmatched to any gene: 6. The CDR3 sequence is 14 residues long. In DNA form, the CDR3 reads TGTGCCAGCAGCCGCGGGGGAGGGTCCTACGAGCAGTACTTC. Protein product: CASSRGGGSYEQYF.

The chain has TRBV3-1 and TRBJ2-3; 14 positions match TRBD2. Unmatched junction bases numbered 7, after V lost 5 bases and J lost 0 bases. Germline CDR1 and CDR2: LGHDT and YNNKEL (reference sequence). The CDR3 has 18 residues. The CDR3 DNA follows: TGTGCCAGCAGCTCCCGGACTAGCGGGGGGTTTAGCACAGATACGCAGTATTTT. It encodes CASSSRTSGGFSTDTQYF.

The V gene is TRBV10-3, the J gene TRBJ2-5; TRBD1 aligns across 7 bases. V lost 7 bases, J lost 5 bases, and 13 bases stayed unmatched. The CDR3 contains 15 residues. CDR1 ENHRY and CDR2 SYGVKD come from the germline V gene. The CDR3 sequence: CAIKDSGTADETQYF. CDR3 coding DNA: TGTGCCATCAAAGATTCCGGGACAGCCGATGAGACCCAGTACTTC.

This clonotype was seen a few times. This chain links TRBV6-2 or TRBV6-3 with TRBJ2-6; tentatively, D is TRBD2 (5 bases). The CDR3 loop spans 17 amino acids. The V gene's germline CDR1 is MNHEY and CDR2 SVGEGT. V lost 5 bases, J lost 3 bases, and 17 bases lay in between. The CDR3 DNA follows: TGTGCCAGCAGTCTTACTGGACTCATGGGTGGGGCCAACGTCCTGACTTTC. It encodes CASSLTGLMGGANVLTF.

CDR3 sequence reads: CASSPPTRETQYF. The CDR3 coding sequence is TGTGCCAGCTCACCTCCAACTAGAGAGACCCAGTACTTC. V usage is TRBV18 and J usage is TRBJ2-5; possible D gene TRBD2, 5 bases. Trimming took off 3 bases at V and 4 bases at J, with 9 bases between the two ends. This CDR3 comprises 13 residues. Germline V gene data show CDR1 as KGHSH and CDR2 as LQKENI.

This chain uses TRBV29-1 with TRBJ2-1, with 9 bases fitting TRBD2. Germline CDR1 SQVTM, CDR2 ANQGSEA. J lost 0 bases, V lost 4 bases, and 4 bases had no gene match. The CDR3 consists of 15 residues. The CDR3 DNA reads TGCAGCGTTGTGGGGACTAGCAGCTCCTACAATGAGCAGTTCTTC. Protein sequence: CSVVGTSSSYNEQFF.